Below, 12 T cell receptor beta chains from the same sample are listed, as sequenced in a study of preoperative IRX-2 immunotherapy in early breast cancer. Described treatment: preoperative locoregional IRX-2 cytokine immunotherapy. Sequencing used immunoSEQ multiplex PCR; TCRdb keeps in-frame clones, though not all of them. Among about 89,000 clones listed, just over 85% were seen once. The sample was tumor tissue, taken after IRX-2 immunotherapy. The source of these receptors is a human donor with breast cancer.

V and J are TRBV6-8 and TRBJ1-6, with TRBD1 as a possible D gene (5 bases). The CDR3 sequence is 14 residues long. Trimming stripped 6 bases from V and 10 bases from J, with 16 bases between. Germline-derived CDR1 and CDR2 are MNHGY and SAAAGT. The CDR3 here is CASRRDSLYSPLHF. CDR3 bases: TGTGCCAGCAGGAGGGACTCTTTGTACTCACCCCTCCACTTT.

This rearrangement joins TRBV6-8 to TRBJ2-1; D gene unclear. Per the germline V gene, CDR1 is MNHGY and CDR2 is SAAAGT. This CDR3 comprises 15 residues. V was trimmed by 2 bases and J by 0 bases, leaving 8 bases between them. The CDR3 DNA reads TGTGCCAGCAGTTACGGATGGAGCTCCTACAATGAGCAGTTCTTC. Translating it yields CASSYGWSSYNEQFF.

The chain recombines TRBV18 with TRBJ1-2; 11 bases line up with TRBD1. With V trimmed by 0 bases and J by 6 bases, 3 bases remained unmatched. This CDR3 region has 15 residues. Germline CDR1 and CDR2: KGHSH and LQKENI. The DNA of the CDR3 is TGTGCCAGCTCACCACCAGGACAGGGGGCCAATGGCTACACCTTC. Its translation is CASSPPGQGANGYTF.

This clone was seen only once. Here the CDR3 reads CASSPAGAKRETQYF. CDR3 in DNA: TGTGCCAGCTCACCAGCCGGGGCGAAGCGAGAGACCCAGTACTTC. The chain couples TRBV18 to TRBJ2-5; D assignment may be TRBD1 or TRBD2 (5 bases each). CDR3 size: 15 residues. Deletions cut 2 bases from V and 4 bases from J, with 14 bases between. The germline V gene encodes CDR1 KGHSH and CDR2 LQKENI.

The genes are TRBV7-2 and TRBJ2-1; tentative D call: TRBD2 (6 bases). Germline V gives CDR1 SGHTA, CDR2 FQGNSA. Trimming took off 0 bases at V and 7 bases at J, with 7 bases between the two ends. The length of the CDR3 is 13 residues. As DNA, the CDR3 is TGTGCCAGCAGCTTAGCTGGGGGGAATGAGCAGTTCTTC. Translating it yields CASSLAGGNEQFF.

This chain connects TRBV6-7 to TRBJ2-1; D gene ambiguous. TRBV6-7 qualifies as an ORF whose function is uncertain. Trimming pared 5 bases from V and 0 bases from J, leaving 11 bases between. This CDR3 has 15 amino acids. The CDR3 DNA reads as TGTGCCAGCAGTGAAGTCCTAAGCTCCTACAATGAGCAGTTCTTC. Its protein product is CASSEVLSSYNEQFF.

V and J are TRBV6-8 and TRBJ2-7; 7 nucleotides line up with TRBD1. The CDR3 is 15 amino acids. V lost 0 bases and J lost 2; bases outside the gene matches: 4. Germline V gene data show CDR1 as MNHGY and CDR2 as SAAAGT. CDR3 nucleotides: TGTGCCAGCAGTTACTCCGTCGACAGGGCCTACGAGCAGTACTTC. Its translation: CASSYSVDRAYEQYF.

This rearrangement joins TRBV10-3 to TRBJ1-1, with 11 bases matching TRBD1. Germline lookup yields CDR1 ENHRY and CDR2 SYGVKD. The CDR3 runs 18 residues. V lost 0 bases and J lost 0; bases outside the gene matches: 6. CDR3 nucleotide sequence: TGTGCCATCAGTGAGTCCTCCGGACAGGGGGCAATGAACACTGAAGCTTTCTTT. It encodes CAISESSGQGAMNTEAFF.

The gene calls are TRBV6-8 and TRBJ1-5, with D unresolved. Germline V gene data show CDR1 as MNHGY and CDR2 as SAAAGT. The V end was cut by 6 bases, the J end by 3 bases, with 18 bases between. This CDR3 has 16 amino acids. Here the CDR3 DNA reads TGTGCCAGCAGGGACCCCTCTCGGACGAACAATCAGCCCCAGCATTTT. It translates to CASRDPSRTNNQPQHF.

This chain uses TRBV28 with TRBJ2-2; 7 bases align to TRBD1. The V and J ends lost 5 bases and 0 bases, in that order; junction bases with no gene match: 6. This CDR3 contains 16 residues. In germline, CDR1 is MDHEN, CDR2 SYDVKM. The CDR3 sequence: CASSPDRTANTGELFF. As DNA, the CDR3 is TGTGCCAGCAGTCCGGACAGGACGGCGAACACCGGGGAGCTGTTTTTT. The variable domain in full, completed from reference TRBV28 and TRBJ2-2, reads DVKVTQSSRYLVKRTGEKVFLECVQDMDHENMFWYRQDPGLGLRLIYFSYDVKMKEKGDIPEGYSVSREKKERFSLILESASTNQTSMYLCASSPDRTANTGELFFGEGSRLTVL.

The V call is TRBV19, the J call TRBJ1-6; 7 bases are shared with TRBD1. V dropped 5 bases and J dropped 8; count of bases not matched to a gene: 3. Per germline, CDR1 LNHDA and CDR2 SQIVND (reference sequence). This CDR3 comprises 13 residues. The CDR3 region is CASSGQGDSPLHF. The CDR3 coding sequence is TGTGCCAGTAGTGGTCAGGGGGATTCACCCCTCCACTTT.

This sequence joins TRBV6-8 and TRBJ1-1, with D unresolved. The CDR3 is 18 residues long. V lost 2 bases to trimming and J lost 2 bases, with 21 bases between them. Looked up from germline, CDR1 is MNHGY and CDR2 is SAAAGT. CDR3 amino acids: CASSYLGGKGYLNTEAFF. The DNA for the CDR3 is TGTGCCAGCAGTTACCTAGGTGGGAAAGGATATCTTAACACTGAAGCTTTCTTT.